These 4 T cell receptor beta chains were sequenced from one sample in a study of patients and donors after allogeneic stem cell transplantation. TCRdb itself ran the RT-PCR reads through MiXCR, one entry per CDR3 protein. The data hold about 74,000 distinct CDR3 sequences, with more than 25% observed a single time. The sequenced sample was blood, either unsorted or a sorted T cell fraction (not recorded which). The origin of the receptors is a human donor who was either an allogeneic HSCT recipient or a stem cell or donor lymphocyte infusion donor (not recorded which). It is not recorded whose cells these are; they may come from a transplant donor.

This clonotype came up a few times. The V gene is TRBV20-1, the J gene TRBJ2-7, with 7 bases identical to TRBD2. V lost 6 bases to trimming and J lost 3 bases; unmatched junction nucleotides: 17. The CDR3 extends over 16 amino acids. CDR1 is DFQATT, CDR2 SNEGSKA, per germline (reference sequence). The CDR3 spells CSATPFGSGFLYEQYF. CDR3 DNA: TGCAGTGCCACCCCGTTCGGTAGCGGGTTTCTCTACGAGCAGTACTTC.

The V and J genes are TRBV6-5 and TRBJ1-6, with unresolved D. CDR1 MNHEY and CDR2 SVGAGI come from the germline V gene. CDR3 length equals 18 residues. V lost 0 bases to trimming and J lost 4 bases, with 16 bases between them. The chain's CDR3 is CASSYSAERVVYNSPLHF. CDR3 in DNA: TGTGCCAGCAGTTACTCGGCCGAGAGGGTCGTGTATAATTCACCCCTCCACTTT.

This clonotype was observed a few times. V usage is TRBV29-1 and J usage is TRBJ2-5, with unresolved D. This CDR3 is 12 amino acids long. Germline V gene sequence: CDR1 SQVTM, CDR2 ANQGSEA. Trimming pared 3 bases from V and 1 base from J, leaving 6 bases between. DNA of the CDR3: TGCAGCGTTGACAACGTCCAAGAGACCCAGTACTTC. It specifies CSVDNVQETQYF.

The gene calls are TRBV11-3 and TRBJ2-2; D perhaps matches TRBD1 (7 bases). The CDR3 extends over 16 amino acids. Germline assignment: CDR1 SGHNT and CDR2 YENEEA. V was pared by 4 bases and J by 4 bases, with 16 bases between. CDR3 region: CASSSVGGTATGELFF. CDR3 in DNA: TGTGCCAGCAGCTCAGTAGGGGGGACAGCCACCGGGGAGCTGTTTTTT.